The clone carrying this T cell receptor (beta chain) was recorded a few times. The antigen is undetermined. Sample-barcoded 5' priming and a J-beta primer mix drove a second PCR of roughly 7 to 11 cycles. TCRdb recomputed calls from the 5' RACE reads with MiXCR, one row per CDR3 protein. This repertoire shows 1,100,000 or so distinct CDR3 sequences, 40% to 50% found once; its top ten account for 18%. V dropped 5 bases and J dropped 4 bases, with 14 bases sitting between them. The CDR3 runs 14 residues. Germline loops: CDR1 MNHEY, CDR2 SMNVEV (reference sequence). The sample belongs to a study of blood T cells in healthy people across ages. Study-wide points: Whereas aged donors had fewer naive CD4+ cells, long-lived donors had more of them and higher diversity. In the absence of known donor CMV status, changes in expanded clonotypes were possibly confounded.

The chain links TRBV27 to TRBJ2-5; TRBD1 is a possible D gene (5 bases). The sample taken for sequencing was blood. The clonotype was recovered from a woman aged 60-75 years in good health. This chain's CDR3 is CASSGAARGETQYF. CDR3 DNA sequence: TGTGCCAGCAGTGGGGCGGCTAGGGGAGAGACCCAGTACTTC.